These 10 T cell receptor beta chains came from one sample sequenced in a study of T-cell reconstitution after alpha-beta-depleted transplantation in children. Preparing the TCRbeta library involved the use of unique molecular identifiers. MiXCR, run by TCRdb on the PCR reads, gives a single entry per CDR3 protein. The table includes almost 250,000 distinct CDR3 sequences, 20% to 30% detected once. The input for sequencing was PBMCs, taken before TCRalphabeta/CD19-depleted stem cell transplant. These receptors originate from a girl aged 2 to 10 with Fanconi anemia, due to receive a stem cell transplant.

V and J are TRBV5-1 and TRBJ2-1; the D gene could be TRBD1 or TRBD2 (5 bases each). The CDR3 has 14 amino acids. CDR1 is SGHRS, CDR2 YFSETQ, per germline. Trimming shortened V by 3 bases and J by 6 bases, and 13 bases separated the two germline ends. The DNA of the CDR3 is TGCGCCAGCAGCTCCGGGACCCCCTCCAATGAGCAGTTCTTC. This encodes CASSSGTPSNEQFF. The full variable domain, with the rest looked up from reference TRBV5-1 and TRBJ2-1, is KAGVTQTPRYLIKTRGQQVTLSCSPISGHRSVSWYQQTPGQGLQFLFEYFSETQRNKGNFPGRFSGRQFSNSRSEMNVSTLELGDSALYLCASSSGTPSNEQFFGPGTRLTVL.

In this sample, this clonotype turned up many times. Here the CDR3 DNA reads TGCAGTGCTGTTAGAGGGGGGGCCGGCGGCTCCTACAATGAGCAGTTCTTC. Translation: CSAVRGGAGGSYNEQFF. The chain uses TRBV20-1 and TRBJ2-1; weak D call: TRBD2 (7 bases). The CDR3 loop spans 17 amino acids. Germline loops: CDR1 DFQATT, CDR2 SNEGSKA (reference sequence). V was trimmed by 5 bases and J by 0 bases, leaving 20 bases between them.

CDR3 sequence: CASSRPGAQFF. The CDR3 DNA follows: TGTGCCAGCAGTCGACCGGGAGCGCAGTTCTTC. The V and J genes are TRBV11-2 and TRBJ2-1; tentatively, D is TRBD2 (6 bases). Trimming removed 6 bases from V and 12 bases from J, with 12 bases in between. From germline, CDR1 is SGHAT and CDR2 FQNNGV. This CDR3 is 11 amino acids long.

This clonotype has a single count. This chain links TRBV29-1 with TRBJ1-2; D is ambiguous. The V end was cut by 4 bases, the J end by 3 bases, with 6 bases between. Germline V gene lookup returns CDR1 SQVTM and CDR2 ANQGSEA. The CDR3 has 11 amino acids. CDR3 protein: CSVGEDYGYTF. The CDR3, as DNA: TGCAGCGTTGGGGAAGACTATGGCTACACCTTC.

This clonotype has more than one count but fewer than ten. The chain combines TRBV7-6 with TRBJ2-1; D is perhaps TRBD2 (5 bases). Trimming removed 1 base at V and 7 bases at J, with 14 bases between. Germline-derived CDR1 and CDR2 are SGHVS and FNYEAQ. The CDR3 consists of 15 residues. This CDR3 is CASSLVPAALNEQFF. CDR3 in DNA: TGTGCCAGCAGCTTAGTCCCAGCGGCGCTTAATGAGCAGTTCTTC.

This chain connects TRBV5-1 to TRBJ2-1; possibly TRBD2 for D (6 bases). Trimming took 4 bases from V and 5 from J, leaving 10 bases between them. Germline V lookup: CDR1 SGHRS, CDR2 YFSETQ. This CDR3 spans 13 amino acids. The CDR3 loop is CASSVAANNEQFF. The DNA of the CDR3 is TGCGCCAGCAGCGTAGCGGCAAACAATGAGCAGTTCTTC.

The chain is built from TRBV29-1 and TRBJ1-1; D is perhaps TRBD1 (5 bases). V shed 5 bases and J shed 5 bases, with 12 bases lying between them. The V gene's germline CDR1 is SQVTM and CDR2 ANQGSEA. The CDR3 is 12 residues long. CDR3 amino acids: CSVTHPGTEAFF. The DNA for the CDR3 is TGCAGCGTTACCCACCCAGGGACTGAAGCTTTCTTT.

The genes are TRBV30 and TRBJ2-5; 7 nucleotides match TRBD2. The CDR3 covers 15 residues. Germline CDR1 and CDR2: GTSNPN and SVGIG (reference sequence). V lost 2 bases to trimming and J lost 1 base; unmatched junction nucleotides: 7. The DNA for the CDR3 is TGTGCCTGGAGTAGTTCGGGGGGACCCCAAGAGACCCAGTACTTC. It yields the protein CAWSSSGGPQETQYF.

This clonotype has a count of ten or more. The junction departs from germline at one end; a sequencing error may be responsible. The chain is built from TRBV29-1 and TRBJ1-2; D call uncertain. Germline lookup yields CDR1 SQVTM and CDR2 ANQGSEA. The CDR3 covers 10 residues. For the CDR3, the DNA is TGCAGCGTTGAAAGGATCCAAGTGGACTTC. It is translated as CSVERIQVDF.

Worth noting for this clonotype: Sequence at one end of the junction differs from germline and may be a read error. The chain carries TRBV18 and TRBJ2-1, with TRBD2 identical over 7 bases. Per germline, CDR1 KGHSH and CDR2 LQKENI. There are 15 residues in the CDR3. CDR3: CASSSPGLPYNEQFF. As DNA, the CDR3 is TGTGCCAGCTCATCACCGGGACTACCTTACAATGAGCAGTTCTTC.